Below, one TCR delta chain is given with its context. Antigen: not known. In the same sample, other DNA sequences code for this CDR3. This specimen belongs to a study of Vδ1+ human thymocytes. The study's findings and limits: In the thymus, TRG and TRD repertoires looked highly polyclonal with Gaussian CDR3 lengths.

Trimming took off 3 bases at V and 0 bases at J, with 20 bases between the two ends. Germline CDR1 TSWWSYY, CDR2 QGS. The CDR3 is made up of 18 amino acids. RNA was extracted from the cells and then reverse transcribed. Multiplex PCR used pooled V-gene forward primers and a constant-region reverse primer to amplify CDR3s. TCRdb reprocessed the multiplex PCR reads through CATT. This table holds about 75,000 delta-chain clones, around 32% found once. The origin of this receptor is a boy younger than two who had congenital heart surgery. The chain has TRDV1 and TRDJ1; TRDD3 is a possible D gene (6 bases). The material sequenced was Vdelta1+ gamma-delta thymocytes from the thymus. Subset in this sample: FACS-sorted CD3+ TCRalphabeta- TCRVdelta1+ TCRVdelta2- thymocytes. The CDR3 region has the DNA TGTGCTCTTGGGGAGGTCCCTGTCACTGGGTTCTACACCGATAAACTCATCTTT. Translating it yields CALGEVPVTGFYTDKLIF.